Below, 18 T cell receptor beta chains from the same sample are listed, as sequenced in a study of shared clonotypes between healthy human individuals. Sequencing used immunoSEQ multiplex PCR; TCRdb keeps in-frame clones, though not all of them. This sample has hundreds of thousands of clones, with around 76% found just once. Material: PBMCs. The receptors originated from a woman in her thirties or forties in good health. Some clones in this sample may be carry-over from other donors' samples.

The chain joins TRBV4-3 to TRBJ2-3; 9 bases match TRBD1. Germline V gene sequence: CDR1 LGHNA, CDR2 YSLEER. This CDR3 contains 16 residues. Losses at the gene ends were 3 bases for V and 2 bases for J; bases not matched to a gene: 6. The CDR3 loop is CASSHQGTGNTDTQYF. DNA for the CDR3: TGCGCCAGCAGCCACCAAGGGACAGGGAACACAGATACGCAGTATTTT.

With respect to this clone: The sample carries other DNA sequences with the same CDR3. V is TRBV5-1 and J is TRBJ2-1, with 10 bases aligning to TRBD2. The CDR3 is 16 residues long. With 0 bases clipped from V and 7 bases from J, the junction kept 7 bases outside the gene matches. Germline values: CDR1 SGHRS, CDR2 YFSETQ. Here the CDR3 reads CASSLVPSGSGNEQFF. The CDR3 coding sequence is TGCGCCAGCAGCTTGGTTCCTAGCGGGAGCGGGAATGAGCAGTTCTTC. The whole variable domain, filled in from reference TRBV5-1 and TRBJ2-1, reads KAGVTQTPRYLIKTRGQQVTLSCSPISGHRSVSWYQQTPGQGLQFLFEYFSETQRNKGNFPGRFSGRQFSNSRSEMNVSTLELGDSALYLCASSLVPSGSGNEQFFGPGTRLTVL.

V gene TRBV27 combines with J gene TRBJ2-2; D remains unclear. The CDR3 has 14 amino acids. Germline CDR1 MNHEY, CDR2 SMNVEV (reference sequence). The V and J ends lost 5 bases and 1 base respectively, with 8 bases between them. The CDR3 nucleotides are TGTGCCAGCAGTCGATCGCGGAACACCGGGGAGCTGTTTTTT. This gives the protein CASSRSRNTGELFF.

V and J are TRBV19 and TRBJ2-5; 9 bases are shared with TRBD1. This CDR3 comprises 19 residues. In germline, CDR1 is LNHDA, CDR2 SQIVND (reference sequence). After removal of 3 bases from V and 1 base from J, the junction contained 15 bases not matched to a gene. The chain's CDR3 is CASSMDPRRDRGFQETQYF. The CDR3 DNA reads TGTGCCAGTAGTATGGATCCCCGTCGAGACAGGGGGTTCCAAGAGACCCAGTACTTC.

The chain employs TRBV5-1 and TRBJ2-7, with 8 positions matching TRBD1. The CDR3 spans 14 residues. Trimming took 5 bases from V and 2 from J; bases not matched to a gene: 6. Germline values: CDR1 SGHRS, CDR2 YFSETQ. In nucleotides, the CDR3 is TGCGCCAGCAGGATGTCAGGGGGCACCTACGAGCAGTACTTC. It encodes CASRMSGGTYEQYF.

This sequence joins TRBV6-6 and TRBJ2-1; D tentatively reads TRBD1 or TRBD2 (5 bases each). The ends were cut back, 2 bases at V and 8 bases at J, with 16 bases in the middle. This CDR3 spans 15 amino acids. CDR1 MNHNY and CDR2 SVGAGI come from the germline V gene (reference sequence). CDR3 residues: CASSYGGRSGHEQFF. The CDR3 DNA is TGTGCCAGCAGTTACGGGGGTAGGTCGGGGCATGAGCAGTTCTTC.

This clone was detected a few times. This rearrangement joins TRBV4-1 to TRBJ2-2, with 15 bases lining up with TRBD2. V shed 3 bases, J shed 1 base, and the junction held 12 bases outside the gene matches. The germline gives CDR1 MGHRA, CDR2 YSYEKL. The CDR3 covers 21 residues. The CDR3: CASSHSLGGTSGRRNTGELFF. CDR3 in DNA: TGCGCCAGCAGCCACTCCCTGGGCGGGACTAGCGGGAGGAGGAACACCGGGGAGCTGTTTTTT.

V is TRBV5-1 and J is TRBJ1-3, with D perhaps matching TRBD1 (6 bases). Trimming removed 2 bases from V and 0 bases from J, with 12 bases in between. Germline V CDR1 and CDR2: SGHRS, YFSETQ. The CDR3 spans 16 residues. The CDR3 here is CASSFNRASSGNTIYF. Here the CDR3 DNA reads TGCGCCAGCAGCTTCAACAGGGCAAGCTCTGGAAACACCATATATTTT.

This rearrangement joins TRBV28 to TRBJ2-2; D is uncertain. V dropped 6 bases and J dropped 2 bases, with 4 bases sitting between them. The CDR3 runs 12 residues. Germline CDR1 reads MDHEN; CDR2 reads SYDVKM. CDR3 sequence reads: CASRLNTGELFF. CDR3 coding DNA: TGTGCCAGCAGACTAAACACCGGGGAGCTGTTTTTT.

With respect to this clone: The sample holds other DNA sequences that translate to the same CDR3. The V call is TRBV6-5, the J call TRBJ2-7; D not certain. V lost 2 bases and J lost 4, with 12 bases in between. The CDR3 is 14 residues long. CDR1 and CDR2 from the germline V gene are MNHEY and SVGAGI. CDR3 in amino acids: CASSYGVGRYEQYF. CDR3 sequence (DNA): TGTGCCAGCAGTTACGGTGTTGGGCGATACGAGCAGTACTTC.

The CDR3 reads CASSRGKTRASYEQYF. Written as DNA, the CDR3 is TGTGCCAGCAGCCGGGGCAAAACTAGAGCCTCCTACGAGCAGTACTTC. The chain employs TRBV7-8 and TRBJ2-7; perhaps D is TRBD1 or TRBD2 (5 bases each). The CDR3 totals 16 residues. Germline loops: CDR1 SGHVS, CDR2 FQNEAQ. Between the trimmed V and J ends, which lost 5 bases and 0 bases, there was a span of 17 bases.

This clone was detected only once. The chain uses TRBV11-2 and TRBJ2-1; D is tentatively TRBD1 or TRBD2 (5 bases each). From germline, CDR1 is SGHAT and CDR2 FQNNGV. CDR3 length: 17 residues. V was clipped by 1 base and J by 5 bases, with 18 bases between them. In DNA form, the CDR3 reads TGTGCCAGCAGCTTAGTGGGGCGAGGGATTCCCCACAATGAGCAGTTCTTC. Protein sequence: CASSLVGRGIPHNEQFF.

The CDR3 sequence: CASSRLAGGPGEQYF. The CDR3 bases are TGTGCCAGCAGCCGACTGGCGGGAGGGCCGGGAGAGCAGTACTTC. The chain has TRBV11-2 and TRBJ2-7, with TRBD2 matching 9 bases. This CDR3 has 15 amino acids. V shed 5 bases, J shed 7 bases, and the junction held 12 bases outside the gene matches. The germline V gene has CDR1 SGHAT and CDR2 FQNNGV.

About this clone: This likely stems from a read error, as it lies one base from a far larger clone. J is TRBJ1-3 and V is TRBV7-8; D gene uncertain. The CDR3 runs to 14 residues. The V gene's germline CDR1 is SGHVS and CDR2 FQNEAQ. Trimming took off 2 bases at V and 0 bases at J, with 5 bases between the two ends. In nucleotides, the CDR3 is TGTGCCAGCAGCTTATCCGCCTCTGGAAACACCATATATTTT. This sequence encodes CASSLSASGNTIYF.

The rearrangement uses TRBV7-3 and TRBJ2-1; D may be TRBD1 or TRBD2 (5 bases each). V lost 4 bases and J 11 bases, leaving 15 bases between the germline ends. CDR1 and CDR2 from the germline V gene are SGHTA and FQGTGA. The CDR3 length is 13 residues. The CDR3: CASSSTIGTQQFF. CDR3 sequence (DNA): TGTGCCAGCAGCTCCACGATCGGGACGCAGCAGTTCTTC.

The genes are TRBV28 and TRBJ2-1; the D gene is possibly TRBD2 (6 bases). V was pared by 4 bases and J by 8 bases, with 15 bases between. Germline V gene sequence: CDR1 MDHEN, CDR2 SYDVKM. There are 14 residues in the CDR3. The CDR3 spells CASSSTGTGDEQFF. The DNA for the CDR3 is TGTGCCAGCAGTTCCACGGGAACGGGGGATGAGCAGTTCTTC.

This clone was seen repeatedly, ten times or more. V and J are TRBV28 and TRBJ2-7, with 8 nucleotides matching TRBD2. The CDR3 is made up of 15 amino acids. Looked up from germline, CDR1 is MDHEN and CDR2 is SYDVKM. Trimming at V came to 4 bases and at J to 2 bases, leaving 7 bases not matched to a gene. CDR3 sequence reads: CASSSAGREAYEQYF. The CDR3 DNA follows: TGTGCCAGCAGTTCGGCTGGGCGGGAGGCCTACGAGCAGTACTTC.

The CDR3 loop is CASSLRSDSGTQYF. CDR3 DNA: TGTGCCAGCAGCTTACGTTCGGATTCCGGGACGCAGTATTTT. The chain combines TRBV11-3 with TRBJ2-3; D ambiguous. Germline V lookup: CDR1 SGHNT, CDR2 YENEEA. The CDR3 is 14 residues long. With 2 bases removed from V and 9 bases from J, the gap between germline ends came to 15 bases. The full variable domain, its missing parts supplied by reference TRBV11-3 and TRBJ2-3, is EAGVVQSPRYKIIEKKQPVAFWCNPISGHNTLYWYLQNLGQGPELLIRYENEEAVDDSQLPKDRFSAERLKGVDSTLKIQPAELGDSAVYLCASSLRSDSGTQYFGPGTRLTVL.